This TCR beta chain was obtained from a study of cytomegalovirus exposure and HLA in healthy donors. Study-level points and caveats: While the bulk of TCR sequences proved rare, some public TCRs turned up in many donors. TCR beta V segments were, for the most part, productive about 87% or about 30% of the time in an earlier analysis.

Donors sampled were nominally healthy, though unrecorded immune exposures were likely. With 60 Vbeta and 13 Jbeta primers, the PCR was carried out. The method was immunoSEQ multiplex PCR; TCRdb's version includes in-frame clones alone and lacks a portion of them. The sample carries about 190,000 clones, over 70% recorded once. With regard to this clone: The antigen remains undetermined.

Input material: PBMCs. The receptor's source is a woman in her thirties in good health and CMV-seronegative.

CDR3 bases: TGTGCCAGCAGTACTCCGACAGGGGAACAGCCCCAGCATTTT. It yields the protein CASSTPTGEQPQHF. The V gene is TRBV28, the J gene TRBJ1-5, with 8 bases that match TRBD1. The germline V gene encodes CDR1 MDHEN and CDR2 SYDVKM. The CDR3 totals 14 residues. With V trimmed by 5 bases and J by 7 bases, 7 bases remained unmatched.